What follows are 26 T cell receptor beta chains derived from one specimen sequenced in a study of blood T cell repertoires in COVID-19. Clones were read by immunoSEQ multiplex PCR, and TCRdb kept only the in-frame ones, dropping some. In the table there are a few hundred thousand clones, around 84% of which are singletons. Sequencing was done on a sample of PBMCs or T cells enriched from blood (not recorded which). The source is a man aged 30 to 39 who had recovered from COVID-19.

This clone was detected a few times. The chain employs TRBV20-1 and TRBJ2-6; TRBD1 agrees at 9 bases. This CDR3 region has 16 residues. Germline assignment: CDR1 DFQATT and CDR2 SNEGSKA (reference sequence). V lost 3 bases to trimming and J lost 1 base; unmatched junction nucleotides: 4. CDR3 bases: TGCAGTGCTAGTCGGACAGGGGCGTCTGGGGCCAACGTCCTGACTTTC. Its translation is CSASRTGASGANVLTF.

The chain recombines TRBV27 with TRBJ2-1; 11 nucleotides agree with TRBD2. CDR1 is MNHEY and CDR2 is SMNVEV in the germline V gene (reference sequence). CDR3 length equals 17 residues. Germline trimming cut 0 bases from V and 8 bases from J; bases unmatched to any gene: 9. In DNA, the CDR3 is TGTGCCAGCAGTTTATCGGTTATAGCGGGAGGGCCGGATGAGCAGTTCTTC. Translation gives CASSLSVIAGGPDEQFF.

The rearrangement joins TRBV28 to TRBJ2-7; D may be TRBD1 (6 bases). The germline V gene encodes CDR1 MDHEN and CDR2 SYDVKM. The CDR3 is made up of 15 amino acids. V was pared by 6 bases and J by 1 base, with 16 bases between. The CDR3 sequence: CASRLHRQGSYEQYF. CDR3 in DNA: TGTGCCAGCAGACTCCATCGGCAGGGGTCCTACGAGCAGTACTTC.

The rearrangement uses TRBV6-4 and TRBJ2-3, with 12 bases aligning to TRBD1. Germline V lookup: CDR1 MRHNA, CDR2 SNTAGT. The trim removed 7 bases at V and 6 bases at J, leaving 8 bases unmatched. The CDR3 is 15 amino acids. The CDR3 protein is CASTEGTGGRDTQYF. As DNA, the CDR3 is TGTGCCAGCACCGAGGGGACAGGGGGCAGGGATACGCAGTATTTT.

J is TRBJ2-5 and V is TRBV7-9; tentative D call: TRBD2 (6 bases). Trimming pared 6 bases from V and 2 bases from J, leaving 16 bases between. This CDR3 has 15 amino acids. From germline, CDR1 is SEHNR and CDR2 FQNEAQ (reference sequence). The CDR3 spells CASSHGLASQETQYF. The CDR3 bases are TGTGCCAGCAGTCACGGTCTAGCGTCACAAGAGACCCAGTACTTC. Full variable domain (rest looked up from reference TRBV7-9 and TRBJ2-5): DTGVSQNPRHKITKRGQNVTFRCDPISEHNRLYWYRQTLGQGPEFLTYFQNEAQLEKSRLLSDRFSAERPKGSFSTLEIQRTEQGDSAMYLCASSHGLASQETQYFGPGTRLLVL.

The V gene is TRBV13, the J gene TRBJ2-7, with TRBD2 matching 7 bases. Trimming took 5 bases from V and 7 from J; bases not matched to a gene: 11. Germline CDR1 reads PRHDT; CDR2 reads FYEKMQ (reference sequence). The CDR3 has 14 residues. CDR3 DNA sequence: TGTGCCAGCAGCCTGGGACTACGGGCGTTGGAGCAGTACTTC. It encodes CASSLGLRALEQYF.

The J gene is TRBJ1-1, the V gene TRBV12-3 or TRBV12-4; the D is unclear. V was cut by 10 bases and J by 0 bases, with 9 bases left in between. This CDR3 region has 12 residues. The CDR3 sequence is CANPKLNTEAFF. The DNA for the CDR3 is TGTGCCAACCCTAAGTTGAACACTGAAGCTTTCTTT.

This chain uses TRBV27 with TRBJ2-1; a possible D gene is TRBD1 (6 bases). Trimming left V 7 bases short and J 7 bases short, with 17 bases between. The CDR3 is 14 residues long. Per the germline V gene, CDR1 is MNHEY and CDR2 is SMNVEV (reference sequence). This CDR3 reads CASTTDQGKNEQFF. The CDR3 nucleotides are TGTGCCAGCACCACTGACCAGGGGAAGAATGAGCAGTTCTTC.

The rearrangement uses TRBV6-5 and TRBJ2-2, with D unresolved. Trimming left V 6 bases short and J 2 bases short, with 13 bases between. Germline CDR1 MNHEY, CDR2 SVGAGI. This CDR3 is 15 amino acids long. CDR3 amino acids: CASRIRHRNTGELFF. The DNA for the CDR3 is TGTGCCAGCAGGATAAGACACCGAAACACCGGGGAGCTGTTTTTT.

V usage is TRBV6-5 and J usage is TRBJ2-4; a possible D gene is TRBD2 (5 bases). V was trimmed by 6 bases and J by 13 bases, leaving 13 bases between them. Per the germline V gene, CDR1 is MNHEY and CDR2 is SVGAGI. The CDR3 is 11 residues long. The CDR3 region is CASRAGLHQYF. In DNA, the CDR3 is TGTGCCAGCAGAGCCGGACTCCACCAGTACTTC.

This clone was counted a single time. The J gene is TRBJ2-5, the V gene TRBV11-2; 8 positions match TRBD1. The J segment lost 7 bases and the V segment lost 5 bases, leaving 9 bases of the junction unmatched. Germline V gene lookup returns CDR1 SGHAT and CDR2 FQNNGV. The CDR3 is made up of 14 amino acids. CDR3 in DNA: TGTGCCAGCAGCCTGAACAGGGGGGACGTGACCCAGTACTTC. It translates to CASSLNRGDVTQYF.

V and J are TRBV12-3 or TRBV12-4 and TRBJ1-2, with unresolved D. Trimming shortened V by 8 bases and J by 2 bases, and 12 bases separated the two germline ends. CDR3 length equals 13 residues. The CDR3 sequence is CASGAGGNYGYTF. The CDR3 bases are TGTGCCAGCGGAGCCGGTGGAAACTATGGCTACACCTTC.

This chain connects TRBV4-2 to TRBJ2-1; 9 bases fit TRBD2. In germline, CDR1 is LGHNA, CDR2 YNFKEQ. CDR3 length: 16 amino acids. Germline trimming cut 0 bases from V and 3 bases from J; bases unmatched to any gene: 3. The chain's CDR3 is CASSQDLSGSYNEQFF. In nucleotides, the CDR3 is TGTGCCAGCAGCCAAGATCTTAGCGGGAGCTACAATGAGCAGTTCTTC.

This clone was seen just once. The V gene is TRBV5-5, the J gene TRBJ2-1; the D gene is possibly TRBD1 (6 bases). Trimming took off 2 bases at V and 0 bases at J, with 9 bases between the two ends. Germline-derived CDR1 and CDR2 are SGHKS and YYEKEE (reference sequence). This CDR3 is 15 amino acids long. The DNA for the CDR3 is TGTGCCAGCAGCTTCCAAGGGGGCTCCTACAATGAGCAGTTCTTC. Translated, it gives CASSFQGGSYNEQFF.

The CDR3: CASSHKRGPLPDTQYF. CDR3 coding DNA: TGTGCCAGCAGCCACAAGCGGGGGCCCCTTCCAGATACGCAGTATTTT. The chain combines TRBV7-9 with TRBJ2-3; 8 bases map to TRBD2. CDR3 length: 16 residues. Germline trimming cut 5 bases from V and 4 bases from J; bases unmatched to any gene: 11. The germline gives CDR1 SEHNR, CDR2 FQNEAQ (reference sequence). Combining the CDR3 with reference TRBV7-9 and TRBJ2-3 gives the whole variable domain DTGVSQNPRHKITKRGQNVTFRCDPISEHNRLYWYRQTLGQGPEFLTYFQNEAQLEKSRLLSDRFSAERPKGSFSTLEIQRTEQGDSAMYLCASSHKRGPLPDTQYFGPGTRLTVL.

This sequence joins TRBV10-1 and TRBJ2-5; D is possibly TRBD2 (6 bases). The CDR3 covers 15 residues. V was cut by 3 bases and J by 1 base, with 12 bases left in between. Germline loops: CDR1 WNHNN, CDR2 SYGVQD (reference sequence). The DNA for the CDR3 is TGCGCCAGCAGTGAAGGCGGGGCAGCCCAAGAGACCCAGTACTTC. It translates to CASSEGGAAQETQYF.

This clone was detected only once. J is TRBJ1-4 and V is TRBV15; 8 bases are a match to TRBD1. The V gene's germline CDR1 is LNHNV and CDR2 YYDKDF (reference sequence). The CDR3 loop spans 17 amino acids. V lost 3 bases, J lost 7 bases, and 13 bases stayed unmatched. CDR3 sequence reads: CATSRWAGQGRSEKLFF. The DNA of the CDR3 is TGTGCCACCAGCAGGTGGGCCGGACAGGGAAGAAGTGAAAAACTGTTTTTT.

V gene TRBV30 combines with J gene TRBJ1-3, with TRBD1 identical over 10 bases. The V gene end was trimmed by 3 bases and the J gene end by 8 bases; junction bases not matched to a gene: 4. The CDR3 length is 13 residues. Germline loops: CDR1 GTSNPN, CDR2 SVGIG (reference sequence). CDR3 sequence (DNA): TGTGCCTGGAGGACAGGGGGCCTGGACACCATATATTTT. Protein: CAWRTGGLDTIYF.

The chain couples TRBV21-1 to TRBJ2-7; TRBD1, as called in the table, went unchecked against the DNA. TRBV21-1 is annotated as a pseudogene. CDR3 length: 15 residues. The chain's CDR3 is CASSSGQGLSYEQYF. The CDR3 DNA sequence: TGTGCCAGCAGTAGTGGACAGGGTCTATCCTACGAGCAGTACTTC.

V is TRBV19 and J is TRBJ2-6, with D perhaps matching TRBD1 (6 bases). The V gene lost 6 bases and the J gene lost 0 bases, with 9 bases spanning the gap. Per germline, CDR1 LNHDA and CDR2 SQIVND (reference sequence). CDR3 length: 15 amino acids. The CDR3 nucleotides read TGTGCCAGTAGGTCGGACAGCTCTGGGGCCAACGTCCTGACTTTC. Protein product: CASRSDSSGANVLTF.

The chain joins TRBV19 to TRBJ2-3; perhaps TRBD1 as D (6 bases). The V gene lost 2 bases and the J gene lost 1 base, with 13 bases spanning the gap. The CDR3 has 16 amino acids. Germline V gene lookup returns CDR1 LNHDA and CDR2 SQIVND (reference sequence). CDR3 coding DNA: TGTGCCAGTAGTATAAGTTGGAGGACAGGCACAGATACGCAGTATTTT. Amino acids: CASSISWRTGTDTQYF.

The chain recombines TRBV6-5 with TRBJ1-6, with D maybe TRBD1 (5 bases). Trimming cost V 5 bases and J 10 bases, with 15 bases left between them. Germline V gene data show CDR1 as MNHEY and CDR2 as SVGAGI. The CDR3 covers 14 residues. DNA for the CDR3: TGTGCCAGCAGTCGTGAGGGACTGCGCTCACCCCTCCACTTT. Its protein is CASSREGLRSPLHF.

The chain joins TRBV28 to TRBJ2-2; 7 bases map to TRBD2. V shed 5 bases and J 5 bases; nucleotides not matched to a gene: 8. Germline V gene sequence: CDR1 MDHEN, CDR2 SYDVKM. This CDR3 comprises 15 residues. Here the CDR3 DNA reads TGTGCCAGCAGTCCTAGCGGAGGGTGGACCGGGGAGCTGTTTTTT. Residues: CASSPSGGWTGELFF.

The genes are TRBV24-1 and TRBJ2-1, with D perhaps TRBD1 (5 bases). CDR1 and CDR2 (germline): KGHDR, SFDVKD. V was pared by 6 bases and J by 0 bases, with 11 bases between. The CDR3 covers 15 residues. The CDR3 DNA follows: TGTGCCACCAGTAGGACACCGAGCTCCTACAATGAGCAGTTCTTC. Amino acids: CATSRTPSSYNEQFF.

As DNA, the CDR3 is TGTGCCATCAGTGAGTTGGCAGGGGATGAAAAACTGTTTTTT. Translated, it gives CAISELAGDEKLFF. This rearrangement joins TRBV10-3 to TRBJ1-4; D possibly corresponds to TRBD1 (6 bases). The germline V gene encodes CDR1 ENHRY and CDR2 SYGVKD. Trimming shortened V by 1 base and J by 6 bases, and 9 bases separated the two germline ends. This CDR3 is 14 amino acids long.

The CDR3 sequence is CASSLASGGTDTQYF. The CDR3 bases are TGTGCCAGCAGCTTGGCGTCAGGGGGGACAGATACGCAGTATTTT. The genes are TRBV5-6 and TRBJ2-3, with D tentatively TRBD1 (7 bases). The CDR3 loop spans 15 amino acids. The V end lost 0 bases, the J end lost 3 bases, and 11 bases lay between the germline ends. The germline V gene has CDR1 SGHDT and CDR2 YYEEEE. The variable domain in full, completed from reference TRBV5-6 and TRBJ2-3, reads DAGVTQSPTHLIKTRGQQVTLRCSPKSGHDTVSWYQQALGQGPQFIFQYYEEEERQRGNFPDRFSGHQFPNYSSELNVNALLLGDSALYLCASSLASGGTDTQYFGPGTRLTVL.